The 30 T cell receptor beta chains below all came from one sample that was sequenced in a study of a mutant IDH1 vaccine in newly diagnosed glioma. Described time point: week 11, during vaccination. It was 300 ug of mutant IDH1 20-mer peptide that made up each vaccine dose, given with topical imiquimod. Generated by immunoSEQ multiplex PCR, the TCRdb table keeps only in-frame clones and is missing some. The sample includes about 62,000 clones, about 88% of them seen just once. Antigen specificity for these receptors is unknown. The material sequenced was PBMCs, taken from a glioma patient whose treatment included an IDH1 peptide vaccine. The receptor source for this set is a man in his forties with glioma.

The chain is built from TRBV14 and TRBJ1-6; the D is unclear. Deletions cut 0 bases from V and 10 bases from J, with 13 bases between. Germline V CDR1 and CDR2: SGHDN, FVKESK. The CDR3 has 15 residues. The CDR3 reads CASSQDLTSGSPLHF. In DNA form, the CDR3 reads TGTGCCAGCAGCCAAGATCTAACGTCTGGATCACCCCTCCACTTT. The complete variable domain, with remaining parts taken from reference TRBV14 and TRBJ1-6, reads EAGVTQFPSHSVIEKGQTVTLRCDPISGHDNLYWYRRVMGKEIKFLLHFVKESKQDESGMPNNRFLAERTGGTYSTLKVQPAELEDSGVYFCASSQDLTSGSPLHFGNGTRLTVT.

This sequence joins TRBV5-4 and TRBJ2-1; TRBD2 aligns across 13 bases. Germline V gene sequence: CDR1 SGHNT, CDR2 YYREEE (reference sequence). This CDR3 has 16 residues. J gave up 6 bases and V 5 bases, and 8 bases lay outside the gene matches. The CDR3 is CASRPMTSGGLNEQFF. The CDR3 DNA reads TGTGCCAGCAGGCCTATGACTAGCGGGGGGCTCAATGAGCAGTTCTTC.

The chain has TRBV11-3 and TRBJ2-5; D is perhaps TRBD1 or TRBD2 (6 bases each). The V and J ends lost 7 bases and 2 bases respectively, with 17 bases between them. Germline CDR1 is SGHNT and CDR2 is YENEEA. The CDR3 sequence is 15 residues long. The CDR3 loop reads CASTRGPGPQETQYF. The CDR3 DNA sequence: TGTGCCAGCACCCGGGGGCCAGGTCCACAAGAGACCCAGTACTTC.

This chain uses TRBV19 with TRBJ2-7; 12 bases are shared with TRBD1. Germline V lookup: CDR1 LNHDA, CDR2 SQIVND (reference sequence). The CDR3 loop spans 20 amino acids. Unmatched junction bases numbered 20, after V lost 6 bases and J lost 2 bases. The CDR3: CASRVNVGGQGAPRPYEQYF. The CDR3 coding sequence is TGTGCCAGTAGAGTAAACGTCGGGGGACAGGGGGCCCCAAGGCCCTACGAGCAGTACTTC. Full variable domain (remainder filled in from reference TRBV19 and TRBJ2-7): DGGITQSPKYLFRKEGQNVTLSCEQNLNHDAMYWYRQDPGQGLRLIYYSQIVNDFQKGDIAEGYSVSREKKESFPLTVTSAQKNPTAFYLCASRVNVGGQGAPRPYEQYFGPGTRLTVT.

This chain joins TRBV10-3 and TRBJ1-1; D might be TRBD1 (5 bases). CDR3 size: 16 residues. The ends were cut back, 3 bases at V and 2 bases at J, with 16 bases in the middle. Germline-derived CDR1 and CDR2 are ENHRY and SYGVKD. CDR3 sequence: CAISDDIGGINTEAFF. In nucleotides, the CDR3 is TGTGCCATCAGTGACGATATCGGGGGAATTAACACTGAAGCTTTCTTT.

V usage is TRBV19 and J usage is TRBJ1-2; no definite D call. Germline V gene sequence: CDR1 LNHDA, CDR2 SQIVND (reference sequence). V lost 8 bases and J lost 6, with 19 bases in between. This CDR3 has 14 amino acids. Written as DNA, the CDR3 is TGTGCCAGTGCTGCGGTCAGTCGGTGGGATGGCTACACCTTC. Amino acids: CASAAVSRWDGYTF.

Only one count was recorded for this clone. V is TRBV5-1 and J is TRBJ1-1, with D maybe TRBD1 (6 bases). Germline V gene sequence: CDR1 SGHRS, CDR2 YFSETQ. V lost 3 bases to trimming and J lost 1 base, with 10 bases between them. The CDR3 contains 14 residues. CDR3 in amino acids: CASSSGQPNTEAFF. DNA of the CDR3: TGCGCCAGCAGCTCTGGACAGCCGAACACTGAAGCTTTCTTT. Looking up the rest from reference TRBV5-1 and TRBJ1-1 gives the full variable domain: KAGVTQTPRYLIKTRGQQVTLSCSPISGHRSVSWYQQTPGQGLQFLFEYFSETQRNKGNFPGRFSGRQFSNSRSEMNVSTLELGDSALYLCASSSGQPNTEAFFGQGTRLTVV.

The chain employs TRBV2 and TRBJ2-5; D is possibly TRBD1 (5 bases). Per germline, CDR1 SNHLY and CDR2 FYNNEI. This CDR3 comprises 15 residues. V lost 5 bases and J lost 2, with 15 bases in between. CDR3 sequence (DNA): TGTGCCAGCAGTTACCGACAGCTTCTTCAAGAGACCCAGTACTTC. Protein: CASSYRQLLQETQYF. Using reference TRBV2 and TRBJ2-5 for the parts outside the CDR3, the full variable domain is EPEVTQTPSHQVTQMGQEVILRCVPISNHLYFYWYRQILGQKVEFLVSFYNNEISEKSEIFDDQFSVERPDGSNFTLKIRSTKLEDSAMYFCASSYRQLLQETQYFGPGTRLLVL.

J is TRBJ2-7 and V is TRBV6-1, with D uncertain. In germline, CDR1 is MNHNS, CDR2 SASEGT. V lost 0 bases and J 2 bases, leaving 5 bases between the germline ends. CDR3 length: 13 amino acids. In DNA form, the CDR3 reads TGTGCCAGCAGTGAAGCTAGCCCCTACGAGCAGTACGTC. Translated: CASSEASPYEQYV.

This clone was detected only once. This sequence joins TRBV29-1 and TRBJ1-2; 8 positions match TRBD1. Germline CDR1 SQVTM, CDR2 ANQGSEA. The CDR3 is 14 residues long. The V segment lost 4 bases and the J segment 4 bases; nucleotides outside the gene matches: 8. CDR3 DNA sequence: TGCAGCGTTGGCGGACAGGGCAGGAGCTATGGCTACACCTTC. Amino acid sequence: CSVGGQGRSYGYTF.

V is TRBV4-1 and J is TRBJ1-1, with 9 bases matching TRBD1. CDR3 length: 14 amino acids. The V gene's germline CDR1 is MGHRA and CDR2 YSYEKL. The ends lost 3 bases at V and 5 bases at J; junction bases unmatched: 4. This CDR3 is CASSQGQGGTEAFF. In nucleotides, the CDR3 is TGCGCCAGCAGCCAGGGACAGGGTGGTACTGAAGCTTTCTTT.

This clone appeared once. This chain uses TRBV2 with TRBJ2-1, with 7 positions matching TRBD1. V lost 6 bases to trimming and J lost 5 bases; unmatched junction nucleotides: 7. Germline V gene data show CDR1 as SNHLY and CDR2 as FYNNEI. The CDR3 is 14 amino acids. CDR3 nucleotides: TGTGCCAGCAGCACCGGGACAGTAAACAATGAGCAGTTCTTC. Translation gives CASSTGTVNNEQFF.

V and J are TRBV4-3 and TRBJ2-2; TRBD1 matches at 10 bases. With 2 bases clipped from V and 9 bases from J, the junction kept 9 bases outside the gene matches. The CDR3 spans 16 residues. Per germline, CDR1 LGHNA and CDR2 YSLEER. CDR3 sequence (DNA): TGCGCCAGCAGCCAATCTTACCGGGACAGGGGAAGGGAGCTGTTTTTT. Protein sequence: CASSQSYRDRGRELFF.

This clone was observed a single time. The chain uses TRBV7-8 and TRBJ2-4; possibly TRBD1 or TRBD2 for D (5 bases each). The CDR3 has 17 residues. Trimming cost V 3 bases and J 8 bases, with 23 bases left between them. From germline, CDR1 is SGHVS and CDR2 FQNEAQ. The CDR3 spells CASSLGAGTKRRHIQYF. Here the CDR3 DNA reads TGTGCCAGCAGCTTGGGTGCCGGGACGAAAAGAAGGCACATTCAGTACTTC.

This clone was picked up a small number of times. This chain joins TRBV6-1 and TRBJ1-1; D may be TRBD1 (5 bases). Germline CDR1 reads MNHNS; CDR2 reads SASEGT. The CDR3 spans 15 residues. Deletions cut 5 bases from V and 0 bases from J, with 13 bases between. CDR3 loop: CASSLGLEMNTEAFF. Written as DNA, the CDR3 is TGTGCCAGCAGTCTGGGACTTGAGATGAACACTGAAGCTTTCTTT.

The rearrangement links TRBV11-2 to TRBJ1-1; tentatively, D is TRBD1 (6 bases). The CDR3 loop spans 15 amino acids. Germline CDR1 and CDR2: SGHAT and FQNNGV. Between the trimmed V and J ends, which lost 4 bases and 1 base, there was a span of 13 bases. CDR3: CASSSTRGWNTEAFF. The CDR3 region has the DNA TGTGCCAGCAGCTCAACCAGGGGTTGGAACACTGAAGCTTTCTTT.

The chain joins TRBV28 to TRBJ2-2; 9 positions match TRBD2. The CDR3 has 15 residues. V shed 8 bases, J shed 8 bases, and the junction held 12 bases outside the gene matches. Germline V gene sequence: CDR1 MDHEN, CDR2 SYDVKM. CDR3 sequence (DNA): TGTGCCAGCCTCTTTCCGCGGGGGGGCGCGGGGGAGCTGTTTTTT. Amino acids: CASLFPRGGAGELFF.

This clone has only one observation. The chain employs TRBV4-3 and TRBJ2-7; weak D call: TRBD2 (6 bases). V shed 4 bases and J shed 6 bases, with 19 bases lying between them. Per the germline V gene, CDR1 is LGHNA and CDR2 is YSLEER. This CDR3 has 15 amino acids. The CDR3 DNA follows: TGCGCCAGCAGCCGGGATGGGGGGAGATCGGGCGAGCAGTACTTC. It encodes CASSRDGGRSGEQYF.

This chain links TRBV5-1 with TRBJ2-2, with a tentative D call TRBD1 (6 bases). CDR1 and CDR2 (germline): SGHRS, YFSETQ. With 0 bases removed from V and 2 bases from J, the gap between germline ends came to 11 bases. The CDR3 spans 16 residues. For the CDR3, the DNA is TGCGCCAGCAGCTTGGCCCTGGGACAAAACACCGGGGAGCTGTTTTTT. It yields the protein CASSLALGQNTGELFF.

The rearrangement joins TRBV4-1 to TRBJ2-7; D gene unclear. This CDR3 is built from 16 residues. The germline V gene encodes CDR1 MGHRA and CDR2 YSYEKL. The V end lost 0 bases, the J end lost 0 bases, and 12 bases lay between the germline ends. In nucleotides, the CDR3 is TGCGCCAGCAGCCAAGATATGGTCGAATCCTCCTACGAGCAGTACTTC. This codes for CASSQDMVESSYEQYF.

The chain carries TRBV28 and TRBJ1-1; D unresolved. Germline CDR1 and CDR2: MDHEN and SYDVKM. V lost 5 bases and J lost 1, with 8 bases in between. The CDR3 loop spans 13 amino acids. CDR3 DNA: TGTGCCAGCAGTATACAGAGGAACACTGAAGCTTTCTTT. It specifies CASSIQRNTEAFF.

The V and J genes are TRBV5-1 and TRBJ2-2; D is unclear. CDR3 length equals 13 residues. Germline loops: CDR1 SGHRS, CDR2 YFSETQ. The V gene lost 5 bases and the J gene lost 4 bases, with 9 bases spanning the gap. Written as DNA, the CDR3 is TGCGCCAGCAGGAAAGCGTCCACCGGGGAGCTGTTTTTT. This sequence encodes CASRKASTGELFF. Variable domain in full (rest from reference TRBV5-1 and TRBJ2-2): KAGVTQTPRYLIKTRGQQVTLSCSPISGHRSVSWYQQTPGQGLQFLFEYFSETQRNKGNFPGRFSGRQFSNSRSEMNVSTLELGDSALYLCASRKASTGELFFGEGSRLTVL.

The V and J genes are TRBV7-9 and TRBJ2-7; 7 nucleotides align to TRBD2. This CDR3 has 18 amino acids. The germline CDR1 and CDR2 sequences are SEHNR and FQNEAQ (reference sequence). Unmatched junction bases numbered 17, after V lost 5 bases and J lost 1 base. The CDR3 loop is CASSRAWVGGSKSYEQYF. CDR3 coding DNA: TGTGCCAGCAGCCGGGCGTGGGTCGGCGGGAGTAAGTCCTACGAGCAGTACTTC. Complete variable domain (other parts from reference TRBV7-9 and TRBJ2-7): DTGVSQNPRHKITKRGQNVTFRCDPISEHNRLYWYRQTLGQGPEFLTYFQNEAQLEKSRLLSDRFSAERPKGSFSTLEIQRTEQGDSAMYLCASSRAWVGGSKSYEQYFGPGTRLTVT.

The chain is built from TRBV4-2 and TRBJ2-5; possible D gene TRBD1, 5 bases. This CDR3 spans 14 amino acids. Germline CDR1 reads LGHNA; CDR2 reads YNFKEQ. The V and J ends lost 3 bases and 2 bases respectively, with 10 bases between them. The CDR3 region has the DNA TGTGCCAGCAGCCACTCGACAGATCAAGAGACCCAGTACTTC. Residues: CASSHSTDQETQYF.

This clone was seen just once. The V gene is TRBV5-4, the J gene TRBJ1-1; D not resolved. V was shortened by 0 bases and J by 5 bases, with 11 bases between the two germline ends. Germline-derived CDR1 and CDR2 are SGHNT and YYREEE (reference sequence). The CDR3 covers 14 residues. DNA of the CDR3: TGTGCCAGCAGCTTGGAGGTCTCGGGAACTGAAGCTTTCTTT. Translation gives CASSLEVSGTEAFF.

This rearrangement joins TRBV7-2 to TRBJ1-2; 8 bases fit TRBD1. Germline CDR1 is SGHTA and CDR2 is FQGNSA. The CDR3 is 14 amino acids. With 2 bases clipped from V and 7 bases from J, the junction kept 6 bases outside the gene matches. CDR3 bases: TGTGCCAGCAGCTTAACAGGGGGAGGCGGTGGCTACACCTTC. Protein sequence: CASSLTGGGGGYTF.

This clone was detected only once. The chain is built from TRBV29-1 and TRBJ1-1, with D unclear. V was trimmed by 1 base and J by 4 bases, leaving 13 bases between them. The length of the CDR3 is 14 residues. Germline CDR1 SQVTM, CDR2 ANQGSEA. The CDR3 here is CSVEAHNRGTEAFF. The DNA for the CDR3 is TGCAGCGTTGAAGCCCACAACCGGGGCACTGAAGCTTTCTTT. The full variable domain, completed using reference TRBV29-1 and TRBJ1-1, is SAVISQKPSRDICQRGTSLTIQCQVDSQVTMMFWYRQQPGQSLTLIATANQGSEATYESGFVIDKFPISRPNLTFSTLTVSNMSPEDSSIYLCSVEAHNRGTEAFFGQGTRLTVV.

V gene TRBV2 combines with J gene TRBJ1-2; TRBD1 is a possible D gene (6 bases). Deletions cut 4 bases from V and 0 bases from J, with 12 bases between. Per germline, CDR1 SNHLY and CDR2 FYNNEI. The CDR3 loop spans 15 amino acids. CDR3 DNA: TGTGCCAGCAGTGGTGGGACACTAGCTAACTATGGCTACACCTTC. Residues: CASSGGTLANYGYTF.

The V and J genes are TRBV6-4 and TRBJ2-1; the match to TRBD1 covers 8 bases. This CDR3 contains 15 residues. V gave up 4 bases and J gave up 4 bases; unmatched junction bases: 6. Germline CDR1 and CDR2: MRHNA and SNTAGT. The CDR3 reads CASSGGTGEYNEQFF. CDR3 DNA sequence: TGTGCCAGCAGTGGCGGGACAGGAGAGTACAATGAGCAGTTCTTC.

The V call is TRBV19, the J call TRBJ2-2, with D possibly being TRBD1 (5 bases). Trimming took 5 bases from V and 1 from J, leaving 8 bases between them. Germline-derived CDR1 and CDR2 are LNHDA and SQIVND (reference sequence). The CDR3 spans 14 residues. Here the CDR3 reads CASSYTGNTGELFF. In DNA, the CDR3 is TGTGCCAGTAGTTATACAGGGAACACCGGGGAGCTGTTTTTT.